The clone carrying this T cell receptor (beta chain) occurred a few times. Antigen: not known. Sequencing was performed with immunoSEQ multiplex PCR; in TCRdb, only in-frame clones are kept and a portion is missing. This sample yields hundreds of thousands of clones, of which approximately 80% are seen a single time; over 11% belongs to the top ten. Germline lookup yields CDR1 MRHNA and CDR2 SNTAGT. CDR3 length: 13 residues. Deletions cut 3 bases from V and 0 bases from J, with 6 bases between. These data are taken from a study of cytomegalovirus exposure and HLA in healthy donors. Whole-study results and caveats: Generally TCR sequences proved uncommon, though certain public TCRs appeared in numerous donors. Three chains linked to CMV were shown in vitro to be specific for CMV antigens.

The chain employs TRBV6-4 and TRBJ2-7, with D uncertain. The sequenced sample consisted of PBMCs. The receptor comes from a woman aged 25 to 45 in good health and CMV-seropositive. CDR3 nucleotide sequence: TGTGCCAGCAGTGAGGGTGCCTCCTACGAGCAGTACTTC. This encodes CASSEGASYEQYF.